This TCR beta chain was documented in a study of OX40 agonist ivuxolimab in advanced cancers. Overall study: Ivuxolimab, which patients received intravenously every 2 weeks, was dosed at 0.01 to 10 mg/kg. Two cutaneous melanoma patients and one hepatocellular carcinoma patient, three in all, had partial responses. General observations from the study: Within 6 weeks, CD4+ and CD8+ blood T cells expanded clonally at 0.1 to 3.0 mg/kg.

Sequenced by immunoSEQ multiplex PCR; TCRdb stores in-frame clones only, minus some. The data show roughly 38,000 clones, roughly 82% seen once. Blood got drawn at baseline, again on cycle 4 day 1, and then on cycle 7 day 1. The germline V gene has CDR1 MDHEN and CDR2 SYDVKM. CDR3 length: 14 amino acids. The V and J ends lost 8 bases and 5 bases, in that order; junction bases with no gene match: 5. As to this clone: Its specificity is unknown.

The chain has TRBV28 and TRBJ2-2; 10 bases are shared with TRBD1. The clonotype originates from an adult with an advanced solid tumor such as melanoma, head and neck, liver or kidney cancer. The source material was CD4+ or CD8+ T cells sorted from blood, sampled in a trial of the OX40 agonist ivuxolimab. CDR3 nucleotides: TGTGCCAGCGCTCCGGGACAGGGGACCGGGGAGCTGTTTTTT. Translated: CASAPGQGTGELFF.